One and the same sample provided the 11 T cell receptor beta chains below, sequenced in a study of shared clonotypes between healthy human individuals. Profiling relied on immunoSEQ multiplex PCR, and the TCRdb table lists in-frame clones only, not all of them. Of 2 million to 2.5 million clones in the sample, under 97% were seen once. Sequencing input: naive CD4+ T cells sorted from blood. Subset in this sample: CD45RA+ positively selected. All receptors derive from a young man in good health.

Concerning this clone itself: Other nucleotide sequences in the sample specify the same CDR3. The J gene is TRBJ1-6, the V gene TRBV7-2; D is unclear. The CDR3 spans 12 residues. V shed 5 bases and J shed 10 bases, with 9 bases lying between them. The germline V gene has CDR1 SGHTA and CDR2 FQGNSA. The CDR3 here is CASSLMGSPLHF. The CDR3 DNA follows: TGTGCCAGCAGCCTAATGGGGTCACCCCTCCACTTT.

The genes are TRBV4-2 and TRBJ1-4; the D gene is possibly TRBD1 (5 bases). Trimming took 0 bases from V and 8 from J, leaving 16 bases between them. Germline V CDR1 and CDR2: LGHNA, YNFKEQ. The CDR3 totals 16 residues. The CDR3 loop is CASSQDPPGGGEKLFF. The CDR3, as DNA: TGTGCCAGCAGCCAAGATCCCCCGGGGGGAGGGGAAAAACTGTTTTTT.

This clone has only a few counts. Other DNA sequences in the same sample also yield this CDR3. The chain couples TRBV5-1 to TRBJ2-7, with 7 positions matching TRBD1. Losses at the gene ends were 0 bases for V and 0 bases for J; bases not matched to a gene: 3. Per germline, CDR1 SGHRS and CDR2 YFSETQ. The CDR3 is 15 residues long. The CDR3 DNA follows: TGCGCCAGCAGCTTGGTGGGACAGAGCTCCTACGAGCAGTACTTC. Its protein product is CASSLVGQSSYEQYF.

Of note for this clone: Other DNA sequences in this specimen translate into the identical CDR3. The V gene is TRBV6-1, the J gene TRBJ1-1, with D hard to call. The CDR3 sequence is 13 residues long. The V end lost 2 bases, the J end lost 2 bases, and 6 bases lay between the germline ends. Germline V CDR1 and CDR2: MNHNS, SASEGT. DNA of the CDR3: TGTGCCAGCAGTGAATTGGGTAACACTGAAGCTTTCTTT. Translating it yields CASSELGNTEAFF.

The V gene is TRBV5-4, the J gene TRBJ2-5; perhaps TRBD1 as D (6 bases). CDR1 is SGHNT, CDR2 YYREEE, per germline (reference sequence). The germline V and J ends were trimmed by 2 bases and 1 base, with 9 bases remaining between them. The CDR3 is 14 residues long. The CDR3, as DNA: TGTGCCAGCAGCTTTAACAGGGCCCAAGAGACCCAGTACTTC. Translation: CASSFNRAQETQYF.

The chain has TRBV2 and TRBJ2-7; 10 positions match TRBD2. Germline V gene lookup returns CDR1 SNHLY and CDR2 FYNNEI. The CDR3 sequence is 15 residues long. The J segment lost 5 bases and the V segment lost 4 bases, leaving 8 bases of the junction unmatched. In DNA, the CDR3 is TGTGCCAGCAGTGGACTAGCGGGTATCAACCACGAGCAGTACTTC. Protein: CASSGLAGINHEQYF. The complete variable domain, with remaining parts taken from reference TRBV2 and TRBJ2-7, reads EPEVTQTPSHQVTQMGQEVILRCVPISNHLYFYWYRQILGQKVEFLVSFYNNEISEKSEIFDDQFSVERPDGSNFTLKIRSTKLEDSAMYFCASSGLAGINHEQYFGPGTRLTVT.

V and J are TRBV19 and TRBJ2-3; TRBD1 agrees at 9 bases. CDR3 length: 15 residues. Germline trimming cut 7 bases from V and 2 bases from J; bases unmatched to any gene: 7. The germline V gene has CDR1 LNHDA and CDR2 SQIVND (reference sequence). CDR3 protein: CASKEQGANTDTQYF. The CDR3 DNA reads TGTGCCAGTAAAGAACAGGGGGCGAACACAGATACGCAGTATTTT.

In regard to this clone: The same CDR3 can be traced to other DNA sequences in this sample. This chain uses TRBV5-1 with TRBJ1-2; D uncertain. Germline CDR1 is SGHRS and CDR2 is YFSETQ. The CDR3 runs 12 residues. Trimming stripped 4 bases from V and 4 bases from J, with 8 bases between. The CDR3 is CASSVGGYGYTF. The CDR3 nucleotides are TGCGCCAGCAGCGTCGGAGGCTATGGCTACACCTTC.

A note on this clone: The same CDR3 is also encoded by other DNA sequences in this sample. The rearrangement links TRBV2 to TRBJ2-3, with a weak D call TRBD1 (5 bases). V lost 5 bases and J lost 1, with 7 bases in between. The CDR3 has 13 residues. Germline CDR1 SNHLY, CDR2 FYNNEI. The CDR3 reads CASSLQGTDTQYF. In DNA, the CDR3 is TGTGCCAGCAGTCTACAGGGCACAGATACGCAGTATTTT.

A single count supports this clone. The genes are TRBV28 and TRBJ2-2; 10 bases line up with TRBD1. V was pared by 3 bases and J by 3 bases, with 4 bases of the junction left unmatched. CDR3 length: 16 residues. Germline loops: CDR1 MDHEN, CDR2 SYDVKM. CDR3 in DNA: TGTGCCAGCAGTTTCACCGGGACAGGGGACACCGGGGAGCTGTTTTTT. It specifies CASSFTGTGDTGELFF.

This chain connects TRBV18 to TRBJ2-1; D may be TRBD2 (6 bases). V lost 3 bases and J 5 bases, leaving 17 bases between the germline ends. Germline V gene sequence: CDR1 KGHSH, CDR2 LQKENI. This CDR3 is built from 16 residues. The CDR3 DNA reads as TGTGCCAGCTCACCCTCCGGAGGGCAGATGAACAATGAGCAGTTCTTC. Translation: CASSPSGGQMNNEQFF.